This record concerns one T cell receptor (beta chain) sequence. Membership in each cohort depended on participant-reported clinical history. The sample comes from a study of blood T cell repertoires in COVID-19. About the research overall: Collection of acute and convalescent COVID-19 samples took place in the United States, Italy and Spain. Sources were T cells, B-cell-depleted T cells, or PBMCs; the material itself was cDNA or gDNA.

Assay: immunoSEQ multiplex PCR; the TCRdb copy retains only in-frame clones and omits some. The sample shows some 100,000 clones, 80% to 90% of them seen only once. V trimming: 2 bases; J trimming: 6 bases; junction bases outside the gene matches: 12. The CDR3 sequence is 17 residues long. CDR1 LGHDT and CDR2 YNNKEL come from the germline V gene (reference sequence). V usage is TRBV3-1 (or the pseudogene TRBV3-2) and J usage is TRBJ1-5; 8 nucleotides match TRBD1. The receptor comes from a woman in her fifties or sixties who had recovered from COVID-19. Sample: PBMCs or T cells enriched from blood (not recorded which). Written as DNA, the CDR3 is TGTGCCAGCAGCCAAAACAAGGGGCAGGGGGCGGGTCAGCCCCAGCATTTT. Translated, it gives CASSQNKGQGAGQPQHF.